The 10 T cell receptor beta chains given below trace back to one sample, sequenced in a study of molecular identifiers for immune sequencing clone quantification (dated by TCRdb to the late 2010s). The library was obtained by PCR. TCRdb names Illumina HiSeq 4000 as the instrument used. Using fastp at Q25 and MiXCR, TCRdb reprocessed the public reads and kept productive beta chains. One record per CDR3 amino acid sequence lists the most common genes and DNA. The sample table holds 300,000 to 350,000 distinct CDR3 sequences, of which roughly a fifth were seen once. The top ten constitute about 0.81% of the sample. The material sequenced was naive CD8+ T cells from blood, with Jurkat cell RNA spiked in. The cell subset or site label on this specimen signifies: FACS-sorted CD8+CD4-CCR7+CD45RA+ naive T cells. The receptor set was obtained from a human donor in good health. Some libraries in this study had Jurkat cell RNA spiked in.

In this sample, this clonotype turned up once. This may be a read error, as it is one base from a much larger clone. This chain uses TRBV28 with TRBJ2-6; either TRBD1 or TRBD2 may supply D (6 bases each). The ends were cut back, 2 bases at V and 0 bases at J, with 17 bases in the middle. CDR1 and CDR2 from the germline V gene are MDHEN and SYDVKM. The CDR3 covers 19 residues. CDR3 protein: CASSLVDGGTSSGANVLTF. CDR3 nucleotide sequence: TGTGCCAGCAGTTTAGTTGATGGCGGGACAAGCTCTGGGGCCAACGTCCTGACTTTC.

The sample holds a few counts of this clonotype. The chain combines TRBV3-1 with TRBJ2-3; D is tentatively TRBD1 or TRBD2 (6 bases each). The germline V gene has CDR1 LGHDT and CDR2 YNNKEL (reference sequence). The germline V and J ends were trimmed by 0 bases and 6 bases, with 10 bases remaining between them. The CDR3 spans 14 residues. CDR3 in amino acids: CASSQETGRDTQYF. CDR3 coding DNA: TGTGCCAGCAGCCAAGAAACAGGGAGGGATACGCAGTATTTT.

In this sample, this clonotype turned up many times. The chain recombines TRBV19 with TRBJ1-2; TRBD1 aligns across 7 bases. The ends lost 3 bases at V and 10 bases at J; junction bases unmatched: 5. Germline lookup yields CDR1 LNHDA and CDR2 SQIVND (reference sequence). The CDR3 is made up of 12 amino acids. This CDR3 is CASSILGQDYTF. CDR3 DNA sequence: TGTGCCAGTAGTATCCTTGGACAGGACTACACCTTC. The whole variable domain, remainder taken from reference TRBV19 and TRBJ1-2, is DGGITQSPKYLFRKEGQNVTLSCEQNLNHDAMYWYRQDPGQGLRLIYYSQIVNDFQKGDIAEGYSVSREKKESFPLTVTSAQKNPTAFYLCASSILGQDYTFGSGTRLTVV.

This clonotype appeared a few times. This chain's CDR3 is CASSIDADWNTGELFF. The CDR3 DNA follows: TGTGCCAGTAGTATAGACGCGGACTGGAACACCGGGGAGCTGTTTTTT. The chain joins TRBV19 to TRBJ2-2; possible D gene TRBD2, 5 bases. The CDR3 sequence is 16 residues long. Germline V gives CDR1 LNHDA, CDR2 SQIVND (reference sequence). The V end lost 0 bases, the J end lost 1 base, and 9 bases lay between the germline ends.

A remark on this clonotype: A read error may be the cause here, since a much bigger clone is one base away. The gene calls are TRBV5-1 and TRBJ2-1; TRBD2 agrees at 10 bases. Losses at the gene ends were 0 bases for V and 6 bases for J; bases not matched to a gene: 6. The CDR3 has 16 amino acids. Germline CDR1 reads SGHRS; CDR2 reads YFSETQ. The chain's CDR3 is CASSLALAGVSNEQFF. CDR3 DNA: TGCGCCAGCAGCTTGGCTCTAGCGGGAGTGTCCAATGAGCAGTTCTTC.

This clonotype was observed a handful of times. A much larger clone sits a single nucleotide away, making a read error possible. This chain connects TRBV29-1 to TRBJ1-1; 7 nucleotides agree with TRBD1. Germline V gives CDR1 SQVTM, CDR2 ANQGSEA. After removal of 7 bases from V and 7 bases from J, the junction contained 12 bases not matched to a gene. The CDR3 length is 13 residues. The CDR3 spells CSGGGQRILEAFF. CDR3 bases: TGCAGCGGGGGGGGACAGCGGATACTTGAAGCTTTCTTT.

The table lists this clonotype with many counts. This sequence joins TRBV24-1 and TRBJ2-2, with D unresolved. The CDR3 length is 14 residues. The germline V gene encodes CDR1 KGHDR and CDR2 SFDVKD. Trimming removed 7 bases from V and 0 bases from J, with 8 bases in between. Here the CDR3 reads CATRDKTNTGELFF. CDR3 bases: TGTGCCACCAGAGACAAGACGAACACCGGGGAGCTGTTTTTT.

Turning to this clonotype: This may be a read error, as it is one base from a much larger clone. The final CDR3 position lacks the conserved phenylalanine or tryptophan, pointing to a likely read error. The rearrangement uses TRBV4-1 and TRBJ2-7; the match to TRBD2 covers 11 bases. This CDR3 is 15 amino acids long. Trimming cost V 2 bases and J 2 bases; bases outside gene matches: 2. Germline lookup yields CDR1 MGHRA and CDR2 YSYEKL. CDR3 amino acids: CASSQRLAGPYEQYS. CDR3 DNA sequence: TGCGCCAGCAGCCAACGACTAGCGGGGCCCTACGAGCAGTACTCC.

This clonotype was counted only a few times. This chain uses TRBV6-2 or TRBV6-3 with TRBJ1-5; no definite D call. V lost 0 bases and J lost 7, with 7 bases in between. CDR1 is MNHEY and CDR2 is SVGEGT in the germline V gene. There are 13 residues in the CDR3. Written as DNA, the CDR3 is TGTGCCAGCAGTTACTCGTTCCCCCAGCCCCAGCATTTT. The encoded protein is CASSYSFPQPQHF.

This clonotype occurred a few times. DNA of the CDR3: TGTGCCAGCAGCCCGCCGGGGGGCGTATACAATGAGCAGTTCTTC. Protein sequence: CASSPPGGVYNEQFF. The chain couples TRBV7-9 to TRBJ2-1, with a tentative D call TRBD2 (7 bases). Germline lookup yields CDR1 SEHNR and CDR2 FQNEAQ (reference sequence). V dropped 5 bases and J dropped 4 bases, with 15 bases sitting between them. This CDR3 is built from 15 residues.